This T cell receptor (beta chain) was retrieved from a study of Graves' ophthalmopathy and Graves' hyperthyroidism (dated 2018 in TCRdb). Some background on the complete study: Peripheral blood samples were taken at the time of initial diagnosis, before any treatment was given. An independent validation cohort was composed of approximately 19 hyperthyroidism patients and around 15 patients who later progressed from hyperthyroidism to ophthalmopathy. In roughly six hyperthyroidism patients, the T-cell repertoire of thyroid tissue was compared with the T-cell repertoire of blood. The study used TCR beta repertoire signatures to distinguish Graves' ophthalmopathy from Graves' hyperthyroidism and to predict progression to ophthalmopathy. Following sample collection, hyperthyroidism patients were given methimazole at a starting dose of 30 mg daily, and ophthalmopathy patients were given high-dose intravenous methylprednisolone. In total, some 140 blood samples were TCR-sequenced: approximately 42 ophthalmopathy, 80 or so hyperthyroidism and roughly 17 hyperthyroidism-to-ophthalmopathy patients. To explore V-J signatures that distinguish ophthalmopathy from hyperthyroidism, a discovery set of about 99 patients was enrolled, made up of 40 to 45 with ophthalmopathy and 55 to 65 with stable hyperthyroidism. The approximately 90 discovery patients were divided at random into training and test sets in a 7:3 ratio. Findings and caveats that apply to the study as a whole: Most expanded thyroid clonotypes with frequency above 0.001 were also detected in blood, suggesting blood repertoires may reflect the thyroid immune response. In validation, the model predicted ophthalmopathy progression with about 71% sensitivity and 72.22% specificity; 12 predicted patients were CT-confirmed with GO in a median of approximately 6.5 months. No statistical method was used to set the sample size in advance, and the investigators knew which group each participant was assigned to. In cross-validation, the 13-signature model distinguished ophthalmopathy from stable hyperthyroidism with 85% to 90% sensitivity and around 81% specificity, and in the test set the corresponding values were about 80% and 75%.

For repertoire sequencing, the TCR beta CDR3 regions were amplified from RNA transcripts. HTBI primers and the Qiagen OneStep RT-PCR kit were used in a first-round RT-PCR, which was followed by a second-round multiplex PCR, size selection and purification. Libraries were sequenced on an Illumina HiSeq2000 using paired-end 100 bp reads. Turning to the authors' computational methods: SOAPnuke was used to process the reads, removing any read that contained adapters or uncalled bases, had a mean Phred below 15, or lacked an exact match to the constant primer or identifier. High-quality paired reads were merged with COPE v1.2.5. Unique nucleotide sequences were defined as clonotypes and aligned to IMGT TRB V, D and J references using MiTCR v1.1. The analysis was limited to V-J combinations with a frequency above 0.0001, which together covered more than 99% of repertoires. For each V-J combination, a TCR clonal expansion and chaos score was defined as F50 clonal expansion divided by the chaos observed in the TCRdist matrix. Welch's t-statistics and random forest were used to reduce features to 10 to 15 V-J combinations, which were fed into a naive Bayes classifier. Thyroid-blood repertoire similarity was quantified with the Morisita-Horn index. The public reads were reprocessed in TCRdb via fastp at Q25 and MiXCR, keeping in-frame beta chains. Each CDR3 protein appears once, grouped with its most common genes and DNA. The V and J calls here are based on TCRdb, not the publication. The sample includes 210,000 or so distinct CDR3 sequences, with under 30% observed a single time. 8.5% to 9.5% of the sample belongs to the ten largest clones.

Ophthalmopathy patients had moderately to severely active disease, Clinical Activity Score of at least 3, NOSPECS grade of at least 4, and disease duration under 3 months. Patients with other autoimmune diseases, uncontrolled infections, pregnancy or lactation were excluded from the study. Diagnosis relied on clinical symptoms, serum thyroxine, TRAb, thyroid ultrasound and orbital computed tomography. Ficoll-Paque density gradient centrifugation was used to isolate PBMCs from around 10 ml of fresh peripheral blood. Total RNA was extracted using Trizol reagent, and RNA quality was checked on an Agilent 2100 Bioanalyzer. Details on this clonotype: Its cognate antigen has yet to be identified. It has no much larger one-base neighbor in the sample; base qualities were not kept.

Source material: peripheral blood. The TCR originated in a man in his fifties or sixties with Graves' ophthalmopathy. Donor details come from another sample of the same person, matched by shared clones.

The CDR3: CASSPWGREPTDTQYF. The sequence in DNA is TGTGCCAGCAGCCCCTGGGGCAGGGAACCCACAGATACGCAGTATTTT. Here the chain combines TRBV4-2 and TRBJ2-3; the D gene is perhaps TRBD1, from 5 matching bases. V lost 4 bases and J lost 2 bases; the stretch between them is 16 bases long. Based on the germline V gene, the CDR1 and CDR2 sequences are LGHNA and YNFKEQ. Counted from cysteine to phenylalanine, this CDR3 has 16 amino acids. The CDR3 DNA has 48 bases and is translated from base 1.